The present T cell receptor (beta chain) was sequenced within a study of cytomegalovirus exposure and HLA in healthy donors. Study outcomes and limitations: Common viral pathogens seemed to be connected with several of the most significant clusters, according to a later analysis.

PCR employed 60 Vbeta and 13 Jbeta primers. Data came from immunoSEQ multiplex PCR; TCRdb stores just in-frame clones and leaves some out. The sample table sets out about 140,000 clones. As regards this clone: Antigen specificity is unknown.

Losses at the gene ends were 5 bases for V and 0 bases for J; bases not matched to a gene: 10. The V gene's germline CDR1 is MDHEN and CDR2 SYDVKM. The CDR3 spans 17 residues. This TCR was recovered from a woman aged 18-29 years in good health and CMV-seronegative. V usage is TRBV28 and J usage is TRBJ2-3; 8 bases match TRBD1. The sample consisted of PBMCs. CDR3 protein: CASSPKYRGISTDTQYF. The DNA for the CDR3 is TGTGCCAGCAGTCCGAAATACAGGGGGATAAGCACAGATACGCAGTATTTT.